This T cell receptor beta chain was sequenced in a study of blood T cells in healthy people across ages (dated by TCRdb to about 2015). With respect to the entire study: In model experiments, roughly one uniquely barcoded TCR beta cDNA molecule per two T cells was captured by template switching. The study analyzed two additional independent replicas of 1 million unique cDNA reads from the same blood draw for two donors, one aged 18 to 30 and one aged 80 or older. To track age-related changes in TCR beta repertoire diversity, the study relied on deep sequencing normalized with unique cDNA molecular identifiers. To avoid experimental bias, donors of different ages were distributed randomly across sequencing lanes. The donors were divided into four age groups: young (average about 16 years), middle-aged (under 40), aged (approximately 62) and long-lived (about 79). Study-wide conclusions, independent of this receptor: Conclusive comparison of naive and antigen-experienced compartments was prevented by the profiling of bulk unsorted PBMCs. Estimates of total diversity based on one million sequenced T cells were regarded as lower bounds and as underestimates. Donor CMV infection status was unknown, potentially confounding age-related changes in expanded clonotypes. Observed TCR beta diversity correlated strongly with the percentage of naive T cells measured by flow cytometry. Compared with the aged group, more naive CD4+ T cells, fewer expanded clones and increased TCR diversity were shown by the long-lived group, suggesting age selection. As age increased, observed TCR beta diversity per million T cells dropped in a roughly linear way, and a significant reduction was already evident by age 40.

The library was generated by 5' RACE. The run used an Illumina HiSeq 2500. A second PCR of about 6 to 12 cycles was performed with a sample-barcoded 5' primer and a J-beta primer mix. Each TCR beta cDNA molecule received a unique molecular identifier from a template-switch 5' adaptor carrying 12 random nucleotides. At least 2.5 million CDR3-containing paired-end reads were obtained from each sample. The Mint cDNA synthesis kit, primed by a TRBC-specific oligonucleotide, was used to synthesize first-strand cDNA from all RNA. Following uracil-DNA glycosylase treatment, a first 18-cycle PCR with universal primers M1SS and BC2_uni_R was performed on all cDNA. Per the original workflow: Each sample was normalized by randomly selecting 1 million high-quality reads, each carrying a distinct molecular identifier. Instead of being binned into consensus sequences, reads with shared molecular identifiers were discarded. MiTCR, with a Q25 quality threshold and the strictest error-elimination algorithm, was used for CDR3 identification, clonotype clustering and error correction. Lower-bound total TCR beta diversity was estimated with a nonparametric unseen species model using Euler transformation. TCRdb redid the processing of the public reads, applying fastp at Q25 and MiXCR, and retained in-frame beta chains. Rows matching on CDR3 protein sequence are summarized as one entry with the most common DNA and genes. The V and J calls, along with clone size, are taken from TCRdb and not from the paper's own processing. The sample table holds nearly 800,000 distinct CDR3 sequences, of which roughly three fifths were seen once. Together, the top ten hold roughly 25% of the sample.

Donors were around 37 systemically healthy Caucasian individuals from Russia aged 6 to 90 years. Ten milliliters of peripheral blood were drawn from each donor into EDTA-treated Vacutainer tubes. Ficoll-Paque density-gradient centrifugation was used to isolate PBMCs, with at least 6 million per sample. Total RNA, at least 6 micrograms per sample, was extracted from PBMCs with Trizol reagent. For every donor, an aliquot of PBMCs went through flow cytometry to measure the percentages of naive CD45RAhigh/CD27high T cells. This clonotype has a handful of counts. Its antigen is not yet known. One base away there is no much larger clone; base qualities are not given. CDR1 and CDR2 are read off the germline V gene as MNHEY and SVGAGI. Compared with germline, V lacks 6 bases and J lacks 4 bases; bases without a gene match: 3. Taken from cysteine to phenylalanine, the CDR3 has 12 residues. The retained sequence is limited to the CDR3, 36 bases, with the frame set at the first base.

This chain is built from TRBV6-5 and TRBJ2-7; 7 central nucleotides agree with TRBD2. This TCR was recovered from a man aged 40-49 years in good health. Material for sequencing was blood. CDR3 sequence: CASRGGFYEQYF. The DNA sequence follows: TGTGCCAGCAGGGGGGGGTTTTACGAGCAGTACTTC.